The 8 T cell receptor beta chains below were found in one sample sequenced in a study of PD-L1 blockade in urothelial cancer. Regarding time point: peripheral blood 6 weeks after treatment start. TCRdb's table, derived via immunoSEQ multiplex PCR, lists solely in-frame clones and lacks some. This table has roughly 76,000 clones, less than 95% appearing once. The specimen was PBMCs, collected around atezolizumab (anti-PD-L1) treatment. Receptors were obtained from a woman aged 80 or older with urothelial cancer.

This sequence joins TRBV18 and TRBJ2-7, with TRBD1 matching over 7 bases. There are 14 residues in the CDR3. The germline CDR1 and CDR2 sequences are KGHSH and LQKENI. V gave up 6 bases and J gave up 3 bases; unmatched junction bases: 8. The CDR3 DNA follows: TGTGCCAGCTCGCCCGGGACAGCTGACTACGAGCAGTACTTC. The encoded protein is CASSPGTADYEQYF.

The chain is built from TRBV30 and TRBJ1-1, with D unresolved. Looked up from germline, CDR1 is GTSNPN and CDR2 is SVGIG (reference sequence). The CDR3 runs to 14 residues. V gave up 4 bases and J gave up 2 bases, with 14 bases separating them. The CDR3 region has the DNA TGTGCCTGGAAACGAGGGCAGTTTAACACTGAAGCTTTCTTT. Translation: CAWKRGQFNTEAFF.

This clone was detected once. This chain connects TRBV5-4 to TRBJ2-2, with D perhaps matching TRBD2 (5 bases). V lost 5 bases and J lost 4, with 15 bases in between. Looked up from germline, CDR1 is SGHNT and CDR2 is YYREEE (reference sequence). The CDR3 is made up of 15 amino acids. CDR3 loop: CASRAGGEGTGELFF. The CDR3 bases are TGTGCCAGCAGGGCCGGCGGAGAGGGCACCGGGGAGCTGTTTTTT.

V is TRBV5-6 and J is TRBJ2-2; no clear D gene. Trimming took off 0 bases at V and 4 bases at J, with 7 bases between the two ends. CDR3 length: 14 residues. From germline, CDR1 is SGHDT and CDR2 YYEEEE. In DNA form, the CDR3 reads TGTGCCAGCAGCTTGGCCGTATCCACCGGGGAGCTGTTTTTT. Amino acid sequence: CASSLAVSTGELFF.

The rearrangement joins TRBV18 to TRBJ2-3, with TRBD2 matching over 7 bases. The CDR3 has 15 residues. V gave up 1 base and J gave up 2 bases; unmatched junction bases: 3. The germline CDR1 and CDR2 sequences are KGHSH and LQKENI. CDR3 DNA: TGTGCCAGCTCACCACTGGGAGGGGCCACAGATACGCAGTATTTT. This gives the protein CASSPLGGATDTQYF.

J is TRBJ1-4 and V is TRBV18; weak D call: TRBD1 (5 bases). The V gene lost 3 bases and the J gene lost 10 bases, with 18 bases spanning the gap. Per the germline V gene, CDR1 is KGHSH and CDR2 is LQKENI. CDR3 length: 15 residues. The chain's CDR3 is CASSPLGLQDSKLFF. Here the CDR3 DNA reads TGTGCCAGCTCACCCTTGGGACTTCAGGATTCAAAACTGTTTTTT.

The chain is built from TRBV7-8 and TRBJ2-2; the D gene is possibly TRBD2 (5 bases). From germline, CDR1 is SGHVS and CDR2 FQNEAQ. This CDR3 has 13 amino acids. V was pared by 5 bases and J by 7 bases, with 11 bases between. The CDR3 region has the DNA TGTGCCAGCAGCGGCCTCCGGGGCGGGGAGCTGTTTTTT. It translates to CASSGLRGGELFF.

V is TRBV6-5 and J is TRBJ2-5; D is uncertain. Deletions cut 2 bases from V and 5 bases from J, with 9 bases between. Germline V gives CDR1 MNHEY, CDR2 SVGAGI. The CDR3 totals 13 residues. The chain's CDR3 is CASSYGFRETQYF. The DNA of the CDR3 is TGTGCCAGCAGTTACGGGTTCAGGGAGACCCAGTACTTC.